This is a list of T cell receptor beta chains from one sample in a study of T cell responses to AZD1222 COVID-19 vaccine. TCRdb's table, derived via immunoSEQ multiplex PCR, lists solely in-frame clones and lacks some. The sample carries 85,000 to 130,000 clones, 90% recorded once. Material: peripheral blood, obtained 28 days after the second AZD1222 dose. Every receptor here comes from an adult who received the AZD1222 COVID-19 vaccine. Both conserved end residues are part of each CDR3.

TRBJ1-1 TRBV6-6 CASGTGNTEAFF
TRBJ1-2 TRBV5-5 CASSLTGVEDYGYTF
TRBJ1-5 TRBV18 CASSPTGDQPQHF
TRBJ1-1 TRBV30 CAWGRIEAFF
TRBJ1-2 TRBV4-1 CASSQDFYGYTF
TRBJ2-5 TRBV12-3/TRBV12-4 CASSNRGETQYF
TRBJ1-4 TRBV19 CASRGRGFNEKLFF
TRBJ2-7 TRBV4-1 CASSQATGVEQYF
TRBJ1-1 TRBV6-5 CASSYSRTGWGTEAFF
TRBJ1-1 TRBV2 CASRATGHTEAFF
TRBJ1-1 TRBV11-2 CASSLAGRSTEAFF
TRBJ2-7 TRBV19 CASTPDYGLRGTYEQYF
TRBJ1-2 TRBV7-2 CASSINRDPNYGYTF
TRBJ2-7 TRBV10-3 CAISHFEMASYEQYF
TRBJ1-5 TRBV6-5 CATLHGGGNQPQHF
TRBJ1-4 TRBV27 CASRKTGEGEKLFF
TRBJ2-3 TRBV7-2 CASSLWAGVRTDTQYF
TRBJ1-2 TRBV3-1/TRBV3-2 CASSQGLGYGYTF
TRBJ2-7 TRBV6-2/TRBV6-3 CASSARGTTNYEQYF
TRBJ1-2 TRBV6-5 CASSPGGNGYTF
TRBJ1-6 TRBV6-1 CASSGNRGSNNSPLHF
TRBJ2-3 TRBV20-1 CSARATDTQYF
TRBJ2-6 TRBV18 CASSPALTGAGANVLTF
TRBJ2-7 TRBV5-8 CASSLGFSSAVEQYF
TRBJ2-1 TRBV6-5 CASNLQGTLRSEQFF
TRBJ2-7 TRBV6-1 CASSGLAGGPNFSYEQYF
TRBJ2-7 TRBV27 CASRKSFTGGLYEQYF
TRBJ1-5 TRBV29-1 CSVGVGQVDQPQHF
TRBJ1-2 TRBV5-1 CASSLYRTDNYGYTF